This T cell receptor (beta chain) is drawn from a study of technical replicates of blood from a handful of donors. This CDR3 contains 15 residues. Trimming cost V 0 bases and J 1 base, with 9 bases left between them. Germline CDR1 and CDR2: MNHEY and SVGAGI. Here immunoSEQ multiplex PCR was the method, and the copy in TCRdb shows in-frame clones only, minus some. The sample has some 70,000 clones; under 98% are singletons. Sequencing was done on a sample of T cells isolated from PBMCs. The clonotype was recovered from a human donor in good health. The chain recombines TRBV6-5 with TRBJ1-1; D not certain. The CDR3 loop reads CASSYSEGGNTEAFF. CDR3 sequence (DNA): TGTGCCAGCAGTTACTCAGAGGGCGGGAACACTGAAGCTTTCTTT.